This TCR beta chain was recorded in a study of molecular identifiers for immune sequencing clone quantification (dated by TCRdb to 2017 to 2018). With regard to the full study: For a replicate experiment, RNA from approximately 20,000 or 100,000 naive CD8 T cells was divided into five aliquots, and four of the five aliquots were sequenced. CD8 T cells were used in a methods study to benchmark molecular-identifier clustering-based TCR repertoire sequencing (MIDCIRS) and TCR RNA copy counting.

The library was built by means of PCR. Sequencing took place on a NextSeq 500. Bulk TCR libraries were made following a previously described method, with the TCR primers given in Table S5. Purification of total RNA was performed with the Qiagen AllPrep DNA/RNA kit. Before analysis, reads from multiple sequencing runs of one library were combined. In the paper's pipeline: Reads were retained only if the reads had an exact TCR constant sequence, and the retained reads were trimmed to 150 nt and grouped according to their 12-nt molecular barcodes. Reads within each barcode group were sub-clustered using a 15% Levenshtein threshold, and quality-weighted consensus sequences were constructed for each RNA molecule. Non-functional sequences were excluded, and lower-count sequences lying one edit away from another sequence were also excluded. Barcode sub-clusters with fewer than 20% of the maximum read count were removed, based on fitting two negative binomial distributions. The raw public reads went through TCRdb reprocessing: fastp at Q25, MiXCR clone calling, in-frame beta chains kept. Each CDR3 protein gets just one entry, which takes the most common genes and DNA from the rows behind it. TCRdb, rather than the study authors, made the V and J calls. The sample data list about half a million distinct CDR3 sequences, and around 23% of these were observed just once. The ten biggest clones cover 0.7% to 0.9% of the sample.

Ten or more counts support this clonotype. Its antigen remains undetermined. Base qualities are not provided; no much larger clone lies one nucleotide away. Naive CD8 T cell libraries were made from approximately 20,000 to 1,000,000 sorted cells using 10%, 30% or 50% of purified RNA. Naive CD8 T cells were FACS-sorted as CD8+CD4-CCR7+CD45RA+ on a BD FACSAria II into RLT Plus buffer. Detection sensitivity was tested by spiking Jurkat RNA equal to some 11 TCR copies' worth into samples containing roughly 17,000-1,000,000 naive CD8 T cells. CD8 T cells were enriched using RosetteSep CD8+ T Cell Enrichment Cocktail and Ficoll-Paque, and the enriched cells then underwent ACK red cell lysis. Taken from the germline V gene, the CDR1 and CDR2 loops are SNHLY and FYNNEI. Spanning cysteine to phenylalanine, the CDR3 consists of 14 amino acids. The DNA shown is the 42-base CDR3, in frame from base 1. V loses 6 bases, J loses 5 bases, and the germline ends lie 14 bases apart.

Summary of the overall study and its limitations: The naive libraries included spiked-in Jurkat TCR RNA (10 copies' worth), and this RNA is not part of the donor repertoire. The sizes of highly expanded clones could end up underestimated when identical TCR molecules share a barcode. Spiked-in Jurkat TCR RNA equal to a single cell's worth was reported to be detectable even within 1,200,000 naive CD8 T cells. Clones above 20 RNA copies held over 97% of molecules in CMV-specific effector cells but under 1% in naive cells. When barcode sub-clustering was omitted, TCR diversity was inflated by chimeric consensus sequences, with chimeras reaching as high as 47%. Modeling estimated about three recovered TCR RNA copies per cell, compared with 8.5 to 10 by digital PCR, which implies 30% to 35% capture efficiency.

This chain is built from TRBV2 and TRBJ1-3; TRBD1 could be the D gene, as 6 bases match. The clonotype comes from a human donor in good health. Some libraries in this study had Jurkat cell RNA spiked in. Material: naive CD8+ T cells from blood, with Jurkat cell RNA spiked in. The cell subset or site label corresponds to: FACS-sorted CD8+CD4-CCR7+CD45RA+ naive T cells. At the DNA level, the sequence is TGTGCCAGCAGGGGCGAAGGGGGGAGAAACACCATATATTTT. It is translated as CASRGEGGRNTIYF. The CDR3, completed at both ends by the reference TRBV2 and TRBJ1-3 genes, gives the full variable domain EPEVTQTPSHQVTQMGQEVILRCVPISNHLYFYWYRQILGQKVEFLVSFYNNEISEKSEIFDDQFSVERPDGSNFTLKIRSTKLEDSAMYFCASRGEGGRNTIYFGEGSWLTVV.